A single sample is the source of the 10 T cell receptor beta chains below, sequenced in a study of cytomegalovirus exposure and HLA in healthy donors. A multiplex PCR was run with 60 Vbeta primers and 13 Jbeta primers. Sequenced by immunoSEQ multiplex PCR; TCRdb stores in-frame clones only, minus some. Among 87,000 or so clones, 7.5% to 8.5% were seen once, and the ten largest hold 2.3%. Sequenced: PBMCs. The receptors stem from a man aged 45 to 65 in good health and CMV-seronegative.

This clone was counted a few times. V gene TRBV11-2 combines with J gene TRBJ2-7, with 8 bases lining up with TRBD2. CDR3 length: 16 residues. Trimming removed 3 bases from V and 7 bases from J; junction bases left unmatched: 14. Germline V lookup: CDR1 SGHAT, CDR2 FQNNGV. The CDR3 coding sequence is TGTGCCAGCAGCTTGGGATTTAGCGGGACCCCCTGGGAGCAGTACTTC. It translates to CASSLGFSGTPWEQYF.

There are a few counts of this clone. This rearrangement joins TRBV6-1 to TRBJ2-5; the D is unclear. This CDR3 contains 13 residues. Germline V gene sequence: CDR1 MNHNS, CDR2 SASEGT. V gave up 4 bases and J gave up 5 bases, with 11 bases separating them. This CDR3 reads CASSGHFLETQYF. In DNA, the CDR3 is TGTGCCAGCAGTGGGCATTTTTTGGAGACCCAGTACTTC.

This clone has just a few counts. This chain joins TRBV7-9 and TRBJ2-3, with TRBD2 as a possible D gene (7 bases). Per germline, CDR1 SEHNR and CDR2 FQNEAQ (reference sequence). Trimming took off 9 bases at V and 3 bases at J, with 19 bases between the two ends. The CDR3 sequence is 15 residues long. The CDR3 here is CASGLGGARTDTQYF. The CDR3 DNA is TGTGCCAGTGGACTTGGGGGGGCTCGGACAGATACGCAGTATTTT.

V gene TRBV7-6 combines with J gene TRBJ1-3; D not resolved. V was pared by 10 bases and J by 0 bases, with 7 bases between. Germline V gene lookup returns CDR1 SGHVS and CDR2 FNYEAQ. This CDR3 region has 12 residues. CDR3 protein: CATLSSGNTIYF. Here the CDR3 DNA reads TGTGCCACCCTGAGCTCTGGAAACACCATATATTTT.

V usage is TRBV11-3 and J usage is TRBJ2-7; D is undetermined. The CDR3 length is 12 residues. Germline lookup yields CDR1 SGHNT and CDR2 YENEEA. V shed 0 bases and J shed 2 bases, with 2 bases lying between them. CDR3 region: CASSLDTYEQYF. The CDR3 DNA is TGTGCCAGCAGCTTAGACACCTACGAGCAGTACTTC.

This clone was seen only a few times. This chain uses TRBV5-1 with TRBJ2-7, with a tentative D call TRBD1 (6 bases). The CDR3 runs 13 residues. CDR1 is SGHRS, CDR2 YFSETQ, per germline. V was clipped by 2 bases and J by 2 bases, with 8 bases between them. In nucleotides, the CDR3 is TGCGCCAGCAGCTTACAGGGTGCCTACGAGCAGTACTTC. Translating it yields CASSLQGAYEQYF.

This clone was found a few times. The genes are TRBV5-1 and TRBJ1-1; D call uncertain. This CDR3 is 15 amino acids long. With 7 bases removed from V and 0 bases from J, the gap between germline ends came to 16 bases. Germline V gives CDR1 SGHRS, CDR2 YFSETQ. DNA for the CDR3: TGCGCCAGCTCCCCCGAGTTCTCAATGAACACTGAAGCTTTCTTT. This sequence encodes CASSPEFSMNTEAFF.

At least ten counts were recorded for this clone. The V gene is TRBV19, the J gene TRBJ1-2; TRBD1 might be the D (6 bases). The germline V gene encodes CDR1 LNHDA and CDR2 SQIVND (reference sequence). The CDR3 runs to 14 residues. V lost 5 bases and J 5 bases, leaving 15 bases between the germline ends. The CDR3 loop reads CASSASGTTYGYTF. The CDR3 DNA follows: TGTGCCAGTAGTGCCTCCGGGACAACTTATGGCTACACCTTC.

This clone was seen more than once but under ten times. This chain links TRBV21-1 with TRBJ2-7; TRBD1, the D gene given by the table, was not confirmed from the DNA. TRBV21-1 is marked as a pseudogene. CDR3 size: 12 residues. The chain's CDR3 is CPRTGGFYEQYF. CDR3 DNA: TGTCCACGGACAGGGGGTTTTTACGAGCAGTACTTC.

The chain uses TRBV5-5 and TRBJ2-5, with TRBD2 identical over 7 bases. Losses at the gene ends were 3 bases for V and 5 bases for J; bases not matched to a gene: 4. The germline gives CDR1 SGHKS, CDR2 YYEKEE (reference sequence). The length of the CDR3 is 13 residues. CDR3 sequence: CASSSGLTETQYF. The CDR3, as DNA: TGTGCCAGCAGCTCGGGACTAACGGAGACCCAGTACTTC.